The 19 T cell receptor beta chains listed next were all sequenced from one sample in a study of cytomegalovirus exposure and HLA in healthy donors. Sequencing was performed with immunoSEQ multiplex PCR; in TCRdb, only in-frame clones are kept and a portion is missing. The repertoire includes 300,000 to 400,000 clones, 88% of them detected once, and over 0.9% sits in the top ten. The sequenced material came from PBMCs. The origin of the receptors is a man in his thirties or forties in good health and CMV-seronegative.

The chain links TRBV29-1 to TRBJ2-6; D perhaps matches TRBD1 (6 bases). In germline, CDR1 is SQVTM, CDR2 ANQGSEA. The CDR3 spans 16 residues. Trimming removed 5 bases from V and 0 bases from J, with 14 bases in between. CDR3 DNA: TGCAGCGTTTACAGGGTGAGGAACTCTGGGGCCAACGTCCTGACTTTC. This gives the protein CSVYRVRNSGANVLTF.

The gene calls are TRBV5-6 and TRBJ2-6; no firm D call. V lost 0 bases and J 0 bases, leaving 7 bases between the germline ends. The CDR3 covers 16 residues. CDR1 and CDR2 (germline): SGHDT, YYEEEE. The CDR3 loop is CASSLGLHSGANVLTF. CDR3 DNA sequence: TGTGCCAGCAGCTTGGGACTCCACTCTGGGGCCAACGTCCTGACTTTC.

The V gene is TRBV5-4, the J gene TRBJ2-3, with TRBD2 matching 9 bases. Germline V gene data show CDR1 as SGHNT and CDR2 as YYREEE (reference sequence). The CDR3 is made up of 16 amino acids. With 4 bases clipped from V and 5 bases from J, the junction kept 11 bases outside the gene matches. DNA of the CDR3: TGTGCCAGCAGCACGGGTGCGGGGGGGCCTGGAGATACGCAGTATTTT. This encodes CASSTGAGGPGDTQYF.

The CDR3 loop is CASSATRDSENIQYF. CDR3 DNA: TGTGCCAGCAGTGCAACCCGGGACAGCGAAAACATTCAGTACTTC. The rearrangement joins TRBV6-4 to TRBJ2-4, with 7 nucleotides matching TRBD1. Germline CDR1 is MRHNA and CDR2 is SNTAGT. V was clipped by 4 bases and J by 5 bases; unmatched bases: 8. The CDR3 is 15 amino acids.

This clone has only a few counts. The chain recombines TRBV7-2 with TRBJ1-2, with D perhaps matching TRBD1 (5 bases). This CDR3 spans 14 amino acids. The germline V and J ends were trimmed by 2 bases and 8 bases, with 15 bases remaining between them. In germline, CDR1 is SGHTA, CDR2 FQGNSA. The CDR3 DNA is TGTGCCAGCAGCTTAACGGATACGGGGGAAGGCTACACCTTC. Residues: CASSLTDTGEGYTF.

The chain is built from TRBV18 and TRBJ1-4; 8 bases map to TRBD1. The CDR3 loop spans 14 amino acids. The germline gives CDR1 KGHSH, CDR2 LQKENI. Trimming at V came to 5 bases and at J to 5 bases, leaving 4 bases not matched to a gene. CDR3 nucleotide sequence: TGTGCCAGCTCATCCCGGGACAGGAATGAAAAACTGTTTTTT. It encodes CASSSRDRNEKLFF.

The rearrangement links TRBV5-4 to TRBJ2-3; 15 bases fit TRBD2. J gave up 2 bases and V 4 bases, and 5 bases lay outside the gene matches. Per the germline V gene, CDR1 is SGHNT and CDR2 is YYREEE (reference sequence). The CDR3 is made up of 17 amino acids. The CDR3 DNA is TGTGCCAGCAGCGCCGGGACTAGCGGGGGGTTCACAGATACGCAGTATTTT. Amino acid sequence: CASSAGTSGGFTDTQYF.

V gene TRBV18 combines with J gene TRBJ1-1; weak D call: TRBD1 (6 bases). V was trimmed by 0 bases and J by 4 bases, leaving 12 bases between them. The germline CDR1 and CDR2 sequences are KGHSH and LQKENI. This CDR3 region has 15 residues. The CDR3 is CASSPPWGRGTEAFF. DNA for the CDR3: TGTGCCAGCTCACCACCCTGGGGGCGCGGCACTGAAGCTTTCTTT.

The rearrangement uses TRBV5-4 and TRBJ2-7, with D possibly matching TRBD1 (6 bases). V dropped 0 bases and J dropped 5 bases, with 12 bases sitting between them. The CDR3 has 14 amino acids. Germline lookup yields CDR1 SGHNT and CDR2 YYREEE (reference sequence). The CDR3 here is CASSLVPGDNEQYF. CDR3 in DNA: TGTGCCAGCAGCTTGGTCCCAGGGGATAACGAGCAGTACTTC.

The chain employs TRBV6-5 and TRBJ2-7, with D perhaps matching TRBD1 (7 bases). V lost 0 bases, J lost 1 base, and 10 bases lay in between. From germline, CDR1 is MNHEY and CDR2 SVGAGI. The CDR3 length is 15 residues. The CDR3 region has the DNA TGTGCCAGCAGTTACTCGGAGGGGGCTTCCTACGAGCAGTACTTC. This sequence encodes CASSYSEGASYEQYF.

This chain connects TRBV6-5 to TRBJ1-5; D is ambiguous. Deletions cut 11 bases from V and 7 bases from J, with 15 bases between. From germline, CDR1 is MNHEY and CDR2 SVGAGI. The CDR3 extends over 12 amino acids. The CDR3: CAPPSPRQPQHF. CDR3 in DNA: TGTGCCCCCCCGAGTCCGAGGCAGCCCCAGCATTTT.

CDR3 bases: TGTGCCAGCAGTGTTGGGAGACTTAATGAAAAACTGTTTTTT. This encodes CASSVGRLNEKLFF. The chain recombines TRBV2 with TRBJ1-4; no reliable D call. Germline V gives CDR1 SNHLY, CDR2 FYNNEI. The CDR3 loop spans 14 amino acids. Trimming took 4 bases from V and 4 from J, leaving 10 bases between them.

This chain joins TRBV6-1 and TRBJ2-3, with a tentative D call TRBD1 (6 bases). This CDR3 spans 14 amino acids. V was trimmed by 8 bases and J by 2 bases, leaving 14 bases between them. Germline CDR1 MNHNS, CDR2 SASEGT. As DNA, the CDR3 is TGTGCCAGCTTCCGGGACAAGATCACAGATACGCAGTATTTT. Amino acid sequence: CASFRDKITDTQYF.

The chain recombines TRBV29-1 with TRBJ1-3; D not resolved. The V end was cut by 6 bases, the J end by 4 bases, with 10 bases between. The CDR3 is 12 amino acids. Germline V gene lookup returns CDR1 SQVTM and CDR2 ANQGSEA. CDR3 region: CSVLTEGNTIYF. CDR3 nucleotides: TGCAGCGTGCTCACGGAGGGAAACACCATATATTTT.

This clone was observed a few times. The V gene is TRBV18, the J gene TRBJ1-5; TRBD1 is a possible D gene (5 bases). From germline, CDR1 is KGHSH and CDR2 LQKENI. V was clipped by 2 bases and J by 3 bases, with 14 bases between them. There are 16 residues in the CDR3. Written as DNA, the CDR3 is TGTGCCAGCTCACCAGGGGCTGCAGGAAACAATCAGCCCCAGCATTTT. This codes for CASSPGAAGNNQPQHF.

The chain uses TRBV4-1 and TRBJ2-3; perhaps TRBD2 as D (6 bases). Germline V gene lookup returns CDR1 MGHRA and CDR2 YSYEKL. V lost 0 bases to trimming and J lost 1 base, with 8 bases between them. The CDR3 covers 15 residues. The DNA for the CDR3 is TGCGCCAGCAGCCAAGAGGGCGGGGGCACAGATACGCAGTATTTT. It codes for CASSQEGGGTDTQYF.

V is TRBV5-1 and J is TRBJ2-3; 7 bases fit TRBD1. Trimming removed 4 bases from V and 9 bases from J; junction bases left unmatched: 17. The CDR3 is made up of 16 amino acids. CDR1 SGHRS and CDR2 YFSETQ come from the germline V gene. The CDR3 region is CASSPDRSMGRGTQYF. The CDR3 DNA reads TGCGCCAGCAGCCCGGACAGGAGTATGGGAAGAGGAACGCAGTATTTT.

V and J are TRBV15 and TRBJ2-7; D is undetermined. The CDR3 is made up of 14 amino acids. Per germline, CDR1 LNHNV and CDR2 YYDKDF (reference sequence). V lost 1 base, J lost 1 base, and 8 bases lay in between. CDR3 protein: CATSRGPGSYEQYF. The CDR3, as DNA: TGTGCCACCAGCAGAGGCCCCGGTTCCTACGAGCAGTACTTC.

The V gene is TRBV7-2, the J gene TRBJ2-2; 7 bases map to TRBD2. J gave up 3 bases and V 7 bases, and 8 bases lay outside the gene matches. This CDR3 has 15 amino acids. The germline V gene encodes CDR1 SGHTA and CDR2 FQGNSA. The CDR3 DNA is TGTGCCAGCACCCCGAGACTAGCTGACACCGGGGAGCTGTTTTTT. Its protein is CASTPRLADTGELFF.